The source of this T cell receptor beta chain is a study of post-analysis software for immune sequencing data. Whole-study findings and limits: Patients showed TRBV5-6, TRBV5-1 and TRBV20-1 among roughly 5 TRBV segments more frequent than in controls.

The TCR beta cDNA libraries contained unique molecular identifiers. A population of about 0.95 to 10 million T cells gave rise to about half a million cDNA molecules. TCRdb itself ran the PCR reads through MiXCR, one entry per CDR3 protein. The table lists around 770,000 distinct CDR3 sequences, roughly 50% of them singletons. V dropped 4 bases and J dropped 9 bases, with 11 bases sitting between them. The CDR3 covers 12 residues. CDR1 and CDR2 from the germline V gene are SGHRS and YFSETQ. Note on this clonotype: Its matching antigen is unknown.

The sample taken for sequencing was blood. The sequence derives from a girl aged 5-17 years with multiple sclerosis. V is TRBV5-1 and J is TRBJ2-1; D gene ambiguous. In DNA, the CDR3 is TGCGCCAGCAGCCCTCGCTTCGGTGAGCAGTTCTTC. It specifies CASSPRFGEQFF.